A selection of T cell receptor beta chains follows, all from one sample in a study of CD8 T cells in ankylosing spondylitis. TCRdb re-called the 5' RACE reads through MiXCR, storing one row per CDR3 protein. This table holds roughly 200,000 distinct CDR3 sequences, 25% to 30% found once. The sequenced sample was blood, either unsorted or a sorted T cell fraction (not recorded which). Receptor source: a male donor with ankylosing spondylitis or in good health (not recorded which). Each CDR3 is given with its conserved first and last residue. D genes are given only for firm matches. Size values are once, few and many counts, or a class for expanded clones, and some rows have none.

size,D,J,V,DNA,CDR3
.,.,TRBJ1-5,TRBV20-1,TGCAGTGCTAGAGAACAGGCTAATAGCAATCAGCCCCAGCATTTT,CSAREQANSNQPQHF
.,.,TRBJ1-4,TRBV20-1,TGCAGTGCTCCAGGGAGGGCAACTAATGAAAAACTGTTTTTT,CSAPGRATNEKLFF
many,.,TRBJ1-1,TRBV12-3/TRBV12-4,TGTGCCAGCAGTTTCCCGGACACTGAAGCTTTCTTT,CASSFPDTEAFF
.,TRBD1,TRBJ2-7,TRBV5-4,TGTGCCAGCAGCCCTTGGACAGGGGCGGAGCAGTACTTC,CASSPWTGAEQYF
.,TRBD2,TRBJ2-5,TRBV20-1,TGCAGTGCCACCCGGGGGGGTTTAGAGACCCAGTACTTC,CSATRGGLETQYF
many,TRBD2,TRBJ2-2,TRBV28,TGTGCCAGCAGTTTAAGTTCGGGGGGTCAAGGCGGGGAGCTGTTTTTT,CASSLSSGGQGGELFF
many,.,TRBJ1-5,TRBV5-1,TGCGCCAGCAGCTTGGGAGTCGGGGGTCAGCCCCAGCATTTT,CASSLGVGGQPQHF
many,TRBD1,TRBJ2-3,TRBV10-2,TGCGCCACCAGGGGACAGGTCGATACGCAGTATTTT,CATRGQVDTQYF
.,.,TRBJ1-2,TRBV6-5,TGTGCCAGTACAGGGTCCGATGGCTACACCTTC,CASTGSDGYTF
many,TRBD1,TRBJ2-1,TRBV4-3,TGCGCCAGCAGCTCCAGGGGGCCGGGCTACAATGAGCAGTTCTTC,CASSSRGPGYNEQFF
many,.,TRBJ2-1,TRBV18,TGTGCCAGCTCACCACGGCAGGGTAATGAGCAGTTCTTC,CASSPRQGNEQFF
many,.,TRBJ2-7,TRBV20-1,TGCAGTGCTAGAGCAGCAGGCCCCTACGAGCAGTACTTC,CSARAAGPYEQYF
many,.,TRBJ2-5,TRBV29-1,TGCAGCGAGGCAGGGCCGTACCAAGAGACCCAGTACTTC,CSEAGPYQETQYF
few,TRBD2,TRBJ2-7,TRBV5-1,TGCGCCAGCAGCTATGACGGGGCTAGCGGCTACGAGCAGTACTTC,CASSYDGASGYEQYF
.,TRBD2,TRBJ2-5,TRBV20-1,TGCAGTGCTAGAAACGGGGGGGAGACCCAGTACTTC,CSARNGGETQYF
few,.,TRBJ2-3,TRBV5-1,TGCGCCAGCAGCTTGCAATTTCAGGACGTAGGAAATACGCAGTATTTT,CASSLQFQDVGNTQYF
many,.,TRBJ1-4,TRBV20-1,TGCACCCAGGGGAAAAAACTGTTTTTT,CTQGKKLFF
few,.,TRBJ2-2,TRBV12-3/TRBV12-4,.,CASRYFGAGLGDTGELFF
many,.,TRBJ1-1,TRBV12-3/TRBV12-4,TGTGCCAGCAGTTTAAGGCGGGTGAACACTGAAGCTTTCTTT,CASSLRRVNTEAFF
.,.,TRBJ2-7,TRBV27,TGTGCCAGCAGTTTAGCAGGGGGGCACTACGAGCAGTACTTC,CASSLAGGHYEQYF
few,.,TRBJ1-1,TRBV6-2/TRBV6-3,TGTGCCAGCAGTTACTCGATAGGACAGCTGAACACTGAAGCTTTCTTT,CASSYSIGQLNTEAFF
many,.,TRBJ1-6,TRBV5-1,TGCGCCAGCAGTCCCGGTCCCGCGGGTTCACCCCTCCACTTT,CASSPGPAGSPLHF
.,.,TRBJ2-1,TRBV5-1,TGCGCCAGCAGCTTGGAAAACTACAATGAGCAGTTCTTC,CASSLENYNEQFF
many,.,TRBJ1-2,TRBV3-1,TGTGCCAGCAGCCAAGTGGGGGCTGGCTACACCTTC,CASSQVGAGYTF
.,TRBD2,TRBJ2-7,TRBV20-1,TGCAGTGCTAGAGAGGCCGGGACTAGCGGGAGGAATACCTACGAGCAGTACTTC,CSAREAGTSGRNTYEQYF
many,TRBD2,TRBJ2-7,TRBV6-1,TGTGCCAGCAGTCAAGGGACAGGACTAGCGGTTTACTTC,CASSQGTGLAVYF
.,.,TRBJ2-1,TRBV5-1,TGCGCCAGCAGCCCATCCGGGGAGTGGGACAATGAGCAGTTCTTC,CASSPSGEWDNEQFF
many,.,TRBJ2-7,TRBV20-1,TGCAGTGCTAGAGTCGGAGCGGATAGCTCCTACGAGCAGTACTTC,CSARVGADSSYEQYF
few,TRBD1,TRBJ2-5,TRBV29-1,TGCAGCGTGGGAGACAGGGTCGAGACCCAGTACTTC,CSVGDRVETQYF
.,.,TRBJ2-5,TRBV20-1,TGCAGTGCTAGTGGGTCCAAAAAAGAGACCCAGTACTTC,CSASGSKKETQYF
.,TRBD1,TRBJ2-2,TRBV3-1,TGTGCCAGCAGCCCTACAGGGGTCGGGACCGGGGAGCTGTTTTTT,CASSPTGVGTGELFF
many,.,TRBJ2-3,TRBV12-3/TRBV12-4,TGTGCCAGCAAAGCGGGCGATACGCAGTATTTT,CASKAGDTQYF
.,.,TRBJ2-3,TRBV29-1,TGCAGCGTTGACGAAGGGACCCACAATACGCAGTATTTT,CSVDEGTHNTQYF
many,TRBD1,TRBJ2-2,TRBV5-1,TGCGCCAGCAGCAAAACGGGACAGGGAGGCACCGGGGAGCTGTTTTTT,CASSKTGQGGTGELFF
.,.,TRBJ2-3,TRBV20-1,TGCAGTGCTACGGTCATCGATACGCAGTATTTT,CSATVIDTQYF
few,.,TRBJ1-2,TRBV6-1,TGTGCCACCTGGGCGGGACTCGGCTATGGCTACACCTTC,CATWAGLGYGYTF
many,.,TRBJ1-2,TRBV3-1,TGTGCCAGCAGCTGGACCGAGAACTATGGCTACACCTTC,CASSWTENYGYTF
few,.,TRBJ2-5,TRBV12-3/TRBV12-4,TGTGCCAGCAGTTTAGCGCCATTCTACGGGGCAGGGGAGACCCAGTACTTC,CASSLAPFYGAGETQYF
.,TRBD2,TRBJ2-7,TRBV20-1,TGCAGTGCTGAGACAGGGCTGAGGACTAGCGGGAGGACCTACGAGCAGTACTTC,CSAETGLRTSGRTYEQYF
once,.,TRBJ2-1,TRBV7-7,TGTGCTAGCAGCTTAGCAACTTACAATAAGCAGTTCTTC,CASSLATYNKQFF
many,TRBD1,TRBJ1-2,TRBV27,TGTGCCAGCAGTCTACGACAGGGTAGCTATGGCTACACCTTC,CASSLRQGSYGYTF
.,.,TRBJ2-1,TRBV4-2,TGTGCCAGCAGCCAAGGGCAGTGGGACGATGAGCAGTTCTTC,CASSQGQWDDEQFF
once,.,TRBJ1-1,TRBV18,TGTGCCAGCGGTCGGGGCATGAACACTGAAGCTTTCTTT,CASGRGMNTEAFF
.,.,TRBJ1-4,TRBV6-1,TGTGCCAGCAGTCCGACAAGGTCTCATGGAAAACTGTTTTTT,CASSPTRSHGKLFF
.,.,TRBJ2-7,TRBV19,TGTGCCAGTAGTACCACCCAGAGTGTTGGCGACGAGCAGTACTTC,CASSTTQSVGDEQYF
many,TRBD2,TRBJ2-7,TRBV6-2/TRBV6-3,TGTGCCAGCAGTTACTCCGGACTAGCGGGAAGATACGAGCAGTACTTC,CASSYSGLAGRYEQYF
.,.,TRBJ2-4,TRBV7-2,TGTGCCAGCAGCCTAGGAGGGGGGCGCGAGGAAAACATTCAGTACTTC,CASSLGGGREENIQYF
few,TRBD1,TRBJ2-7,TRBV7-2,TGTGCCAGCACCGAGGGGGCTTCTTCCTACGAGCAGTACTTC,CASTEGASSYEQYF
once,TRBD1,TRBJ2-7,TRBV6-2/TRBV6-3,TGTGCCAGCAGTTACTCGTCCCCCGGGACAGGGATGCACGAGCAGTACTTC,CASSYSSPGTGMHEQYF
many,TRBD2,TRBJ2-3,TRBV5-1,TGCGCCAGCAGCTTGGTTGCGACTAGCGGTCCAGATACGCAGTATTTT,CASSLVATSGPDTQYF
many,TRBD1,TRBJ1-6,TRBV5-1,TGCGCCAGCAGCATCGGACAGGGGGCGTATTCACCCCTCCACTTT,CASSIGQGAYSPLHF